These T cell receptor beta chains were read from a single sample in a study of T cell responses to AZD1222 COVID-19 vaccine. Measured with immunoSEQ multiplex PCR; TCRdb has only the in-frame clones, and not every one. Among under 150,000 clones, roughly 92% were seen once, and the ten largest hold around 10%. The sequencing here drew on peripheral blood, taken 28 days after the second AZD1222 dose. Receptors were obtained from an adult who received the AZD1222 COVID-19 vaccine. Both conserved end residues are part of each CDR3. A D gene is named only where the DNA matches it firmly.

CDR3 protein: CASARGGLEAFF; D gene: .; J gene: TRBJ1-1; V gene: TRBV6-5
CDR3 protein: CASSLMRAGGINEQFF; D gene: TRBD2; J gene: TRBJ2-1; V gene: TRBV5-1
CDR3 protein: CASGSAGDIGYEQYF; D gene: .; J gene: TRBJ2-7; V gene: TRBV12-5
CDR3 protein: CASSPTRWPYNEQFF; D gene: .; J gene: TRBJ2-1; V gene: TRBV18
CDR3 protein: CASSTGDVSPLHF; D gene: TRBD1; J gene: TRBJ1-6; V gene: TRBV27
CDR3 protein: CASSSNTEAFF; D gene: .; J gene: TRBJ1-1; V gene: TRBV12-3/TRBV12-4
CDR3 protein: CASSLSTRAGTENEKLFF; D gene: TRBD1; J gene: TRBJ1-4; V gene: TRBV27
CDR3 protein: CASSSYRGLNTEAFF; D gene: TRBD1; J gene: TRBJ1-1; V gene: TRBV18
CDR3 protein: CASSQGDRNTEAFF; D gene: TRBD1; J gene: TRBJ1-1; V gene: TRBV4-3
CDR3 protein: CASSYSAGATPLHF; D gene: .; J gene: TRBJ1-6; V gene: TRBV6-2/TRBV6-3
CDR3 protein: CASSLHGNSNQPQHF; D gene: .; J gene: TRBJ1-5; V gene: TRBV6-5
CDR3 protein: CAYEGLRWETQYF; D gene: .; J gene: TRBJ2-5; V gene: TRBV30
CDR3 protein: CASSLGAPNTEAFF; D gene: .; J gene: TRBJ1-1; V gene: TRBV27
CDR3 protein: CASSSTQGATNEKLFF; D gene: TRBD1; J gene: TRBJ1-4; V gene: TRBV5-4
CDR3 protein: CASSQETGANEQYF; D gene: TRBD1; J gene: TRBJ2-7; V gene: TRBV3-1/TRBV3-2
CDR3 protein: CASMSVTSSYNEQFF; D gene: .; J gene: TRBJ2-1; V gene: TRBV4-1
CDR3 protein: CASSKRGLNTEAFF; D gene: .; J gene: TRBJ1-1; V gene: TRBV13
CDR3 protein: CASSFRDGGNTIYF; D gene: .; J gene: TRBJ1-3; V gene: TRBV5-4
CDR3 protein: CSARIRDTQYF; D gene: .; J gene: TRBJ2-3; V gene: TRBV20-1
CDR3 protein: CASMRGREEEKLFF; D gene: .; J gene: TRBJ1-4; V gene: TRBV19
CDR3 protein: CASSSSGGERTQYF; D gene: TRBD2; J gene: TRBJ2-5; V gene: TRBV5-1
CDR3 protein: CAIPGHADNEQFF; D gene: .; J gene: TRBJ2-1; V gene: TRBV10-3
CDR3 protein: CASNSPSSGNTIYF; D gene: .; J gene: TRBJ1-3; V gene: TRBV5-5
CDR3 protein: CASSPIGRGKAFF; D gene: .; J gene: TRBJ1-1; V gene: TRBV7-6
CDR3 protein: CASSLAANTEAFF; D gene: .; J gene: TRBJ1-1; V gene: TRBV5-1
CDR3 protein: CASTDRGGEKLFF; D gene: TRBD1; J gene: TRBJ1-4; V gene: TRBV19
CDR3 protein: CASSLTSAGEGYTF; D gene: .; J gene: TRBJ1-2; V gene: TRBV7-3
CDR3 protein: CASSLAPSGISTDTQYF; D gene: TRBD2; J gene: TRBJ2-3; V gene: TRBV5-4
CDR3 protein: CASSKQGGWYEQYF; D gene: .; J gene: TRBJ2-7; V gene: TRBV21-1
CDR3 protein: CASSLGRWGEAFF; D gene: .; J gene: TRBJ1-1; V gene: TRBV5-8
CDR3 protein: CASSDRDSYEQYF; D gene: TRBD1; J gene: TRBJ2-7; V gene: TRBV12-3/TRBV12-4
CDR3 protein: CASSGTGGLETQYF; D gene: TRBD1; J gene: TRBJ2-5; V gene: TRBV10-1
CDR3 protein: CASSAGTVNEKLFF; D gene: TRBD1; J gene: TRBJ1-4; V gene: TRBV5-1
CDR3 protein: CASSVWGAGGQPQHF; D gene: .; J gene: TRBJ1-5; V gene: TRBV5-4
CDR3 protein: CASSLGSGSGNEQFF; D gene: TRBD2; J gene: TRBJ2-1; V gene: TRBV7-2
CDR3 protein: CASSISGSVKLFF; D gene: .; J gene: TRBJ1-4; V gene: TRBV19
CDR3 protein: CASSLELNEKLFF; D gene: .; J gene: TRBJ1-4; V gene: TRBV7-2
CDR3 protein: CASTGDADLYGYTF; D gene: .; J gene: TRBJ1-2; V gene: TRBV7-9
CDR3 protein: CASSQGGQGVYGYTF; D gene: TRBD1; J gene: TRBJ1-2; V gene: TRBV3-1/TRBV3-2
CDR3 protein: CASSFRGDSGNTIYF; D gene: .; J gene: TRBJ1-3; V gene: TRBV7-9
CDR3 protein: CASSYEGVQPQHF; D gene: .; J gene: TRBJ1-5; V gene: TRBV6-6
CDR3 protein: CASSFVAGGPINEQFF; D gene: TRBD2; J gene: TRBJ2-1; V gene: TRBV9
CDR3 protein: CASSTSNTEAFF; D gene: .; J gene: TRBJ1-1; V gene: TRBV27
CDR3 protein: CASSEKRGPTEAFF; D gene: TRBD1; J gene: TRBJ1-1; V gene: TRBV2
CDR3 protein: CASTPPRGRATGELFF; D gene: .; J gene: TRBJ2-2; V gene: TRBV7-9
CDR3 protein: CASSLGLGGASNGQPQHF; D gene: .; J gene: TRBJ1-5; V gene: TRBV19
CDR3 protein: CASSISAGNYGYTF; D gene: .; J gene: TRBJ1-2; V gene: TRBV19
CDR3 protein: CASSDVGRSQPQHF; D gene: .; J gene: TRBJ1-5; V gene: TRBV7-2
CDR3 protein: CATSDRQGVTEAFF; D gene: TRBD1; J gene: TRBJ1-1; V gene: TRBV24-1
CDR3 protein: CASSRTGALRQPQHF; D gene: TRBD1; J gene: TRBJ1-5; V gene: TRBV6-5
CDR3 protein: CASSSSGSNEKLFF; D gene: .; J gene: TRBJ1-4; V gene: TRBV27
CDR3 protein: CASSEIAPVNNSPLHF; D gene: .; J gene: TRBJ1-6; V gene: TRBV6-1
CDR3 protein: CASREGTGGTEAFF; D gene: TRBD1; J gene: TRBJ1-1; V gene: TRBV19
CDR3 protein: CASSPRPSGTYNEQFF; D gene: TRBD2; J gene: TRBJ2-1; V gene: TRBV4-1